Here is one T cell receptor (beta chain) with its context. Its antigen is unidentified. This record belongs to a study of a mutant IDH1 vaccine in newly diagnosed glioma. Study-wide results and limits: Immune responses induced by the vaccine were seen in around 92% of patients, spanning multiple MHC alleles.

Sample time point: baseline, week 1 (first vaccination visit). Treatment reported: pre-vaccination baseline after standard-of-care therapy. The study enrolled donors with new WHO grade 3 or 4 IDH1-mutant, ATRX-lost astrocytomas. TCRdb's copy holds only in-frame clones and misses some; the assay was immunoSEQ multiplex PCR. The table lists around 18,000 clones, less than 97% of them singletons. Trimming stripped 6 bases from V and 2 bases from J, with 16 bases between. Germline values: CDR1 SQVTM, CDR2 ANQGSEA. The CDR3 has 14 residues. The sequences come from peripheral blood mononuclear cells (PBMCs), collected from a glioma patient treated with radiotherapy, temozolomide or both. This chain joins TRBV29-1 and TRBJ1-2; D might be TRBD1 (5 bases). The sequence was obtained from a woman younger than 35 with glioma. Some clones in this sample may be carry-over from other donors' samples. CDR3 coding DNA: TGCAGCGTCGGGAAGGGACTCAGGAACTATGGCTACACCTTC. Residues: CSVGKGLRNYGYTF.